Reported below is one T cell receptor beta chain. TCRdb keeps only in-frame clones here, not all; method: immunoSEQ multiplex PCR. The data hold about 110,000 clones, with approximately 84% observed a single time. The CDR3 totals 16 residues. Germline V lookup: CDR1 SGHRS, CDR2 YFSETQ. V lost 6 bases, J lost 1 base, and 18 bases lay in between. The data originate from a study of control samples from healthy donors and cancer patients. Sequenced: blood. The receptor comes from a man aged 18-30 years in good health. The rearrangement uses TRBV5-1 and TRBJ2-3; D is undetermined. The CDR3 loop is CASTPGWGSGTDTQYF. CDR3 nucleotide sequence: TGCGCCAGCACCCCCGGATGGGGATCTGGCACAGATACGCAGTATTTT.